The next 18 T cell receptor beta chains were all read from a single sample in a study of post-analysis software for immune sequencing data. The study, taken as a whole, reports: Patients used a handful of TRBV segments, including TRBV5-6, TRBV5-1 and TRBV20-1, more often than controls.

Each TCR beta cDNA library carried unique molecular identifiers. In TCRdb, the PCR reads were re-called with MiXCR into one record per CDR3 protein. The sample holds roughly 700,000 distinct CDR3 sequences, about 27% seen once. These receptors' targets are unknown. The sample was blood. The origin of the receptors is a girl between 10 and 17 years old with multiple sclerosis.

V gene TRBV10-3 combines with J gene TRBJ2-7, with 8 bases identical to TRBD1. Germline trimming cut 0 bases from V and 3 bases from J; bases unmatched to any gene: 4. CDR1 and CDR2 from the germline V gene are ENHRY and SYGVKD. This CDR3 comprises 15 residues. The CDR3 bases are TGTGCCATCAGTGAGTCCTTAACAGGGGGCTACGAGCAGTACTTC. The encoded protein is CAISESLTGGYEQYF.

In this sample, this clonotype turned up a few times. The chain is built from TRBV12-3 or TRBV12-4 and TRBJ1-4, with D possibly being TRBD1 (5 bases). V dropped 7 bases and J dropped 8 bases, with 11 bases sitting between them. The CDR3 is 12 amino acids. In DNA form, the CDR3 reads TGTGCCAGCAAGCCAGGGTACGAAAAACTGTTTTTT. Residues: CASKPGYEKLFF.

This rearrangement joins TRBV7-2 to TRBJ2-5; 11 nucleotides align to TRBD2. The CDR3 totals 18 residues. Germline CDR1 and CDR2: SGHTA and FQGNSA. The V segment lost 4 bases and the J segment 5 bases; nucleotides outside the gene matches: 15. The CDR3 loop is CASSYGRALAGGRETQYF. The DNA of the CDR3 is TGTGCCAGCAGCTACGGACGGGCCTTAGCGGGAGGGAGGGAGACCCAGTACTTC.

This clonotype was counted a few times. Here the CDR3 DNA reads TGCGCCAGCAGCCAAGAATTTAGCCTGAGCACAGATACGCAGTATTTT. It yields the protein CASSQEFSLSTDTQYF. The rearrangement links TRBV4-3 to TRBJ2-3; D not certain. Trimming pared 0 bases from V and 0 bases from J, leaving 10 bases between. Per germline, CDR1 LGHNA and CDR2 YSLEER. This CDR3 has 16 amino acids.

This clonotype was counted between two and nine times. CDR3 region: CASSHETGYYGYTF. In nucleotides, the CDR3 is TGTGCCAGCAGTCACGAGACAGGGTACTATGGCTACACCTTC. V usage is TRBV12-3 or TRBV12-4 and J usage is TRBJ1-2; 7 nucleotides align to TRBD1. CDR3 length: 14 residues. The J segment lost 3 bases and the V segment lost 5 bases, leaving 6 bases of the junction unmatched.

V and J are TRBV20-1 and TRBJ2-7; 7 bases are a match to TRBD1. Germline loops: CDR1 DFQATT, CDR2 SNEGSKA (reference sequence). V gave up 0 bases and J gave up 2 bases; unmatched junction bases: 4. The CDR3 has 14 amino acids. The CDR3 DNA sequence: TGCAGTGCTAGAGACTGGGACAGACCCTACGAGCAGTACTTC. It encodes CSARDWDRPYEQYF.

This clonotype was observed a few times. V and J are TRBV2 and TRBJ1-5; TRBD1 matches at 12 bases. This CDR3 region has 16 residues. Germline-derived CDR1 and CDR2 are SNHLY and FYNNEI. Germline trimming cut 3 bases from V and 5 bases from J; bases unmatched to any gene: 5. The CDR3 bases are TGTGCCAGCAGTGACCGGGACAGGGGGCTTCATCAGCCCCAGCATTTT. It specifies CASSDRDRGLHQPQHF. Complete variable domain (other parts from reference TRBV2 and TRBJ1-5): EPEVTQTPSHQVTQMGQEVILRCVPISNHLYFYWYRQILGQKVEFLVSFYNNEISEKSEIFDDQFSVERPDGSNFTLKIRSTKLEDSAMYFCASSDRDRGLHQPQHFGDGTRLSIL.

The chain couples TRBV6-1 to TRBJ1-1; D call uncertain. CDR1 is MNHNS and CDR2 is SASEGT in the germline V gene. The CDR3 has 14 amino acids. V lost 4 bases and J lost 0, with 9 bases in between. The chain's CDR3 is CASSATPLNTEAFF. The CDR3 DNA reads TGTGCCAGCAGTGCGACACCTCTGAACACTGAAGCTTTCTTT.

The V call is TRBV12-3 or TRBV12-4, the J call TRBJ2-2; possibly TRBD2 for D (6 bases). This CDR3 comprises 16 residues. The V end was cut by 3 bases, the J end by 0 bases, with 11 bases between. The CDR3 coding sequence is TGTGCCAGCAGTTTGCCCAGCGGGTCGAACACCGGGGAGCTGTTTTTT. It is translated as CASSLPSGSNTGELFF.

The chain couples TRBV18 to TRBJ1-2; perhaps TRBD1 as D (5 bases). The CDR3 covers 15 residues. Deletions cut 4 bases from V and 4 bases from J, with 16 bases between. CDR1 and CDR2 from the germline V gene are KGHSH and LQKENI. The CDR3 protein is CASSQGPPGGYGYTF. The CDR3 DNA reads as TGTGCCAGCTCACAGGGGCCTCCTGGTGGCTATGGCTACACCTTC.

This clonotype appeared a few times. This chain uses TRBV3-1 with TRBJ2-3, with D tentatively TRBD1 (5 bases). Germline values: CDR1 LGHDT, CDR2 YNNKEL (reference sequence). The CDR3 consists of 13 residues. V dropped 0 bases and J dropped 8 bases, with 9 bases sitting between them. The CDR3 nucleotides are TGTGCCAGCAGCCAAGATTTTGGGGCTACGCAGTATTTT. It translates to CASSQDFGATQYF.

The chain is built from TRBV9 and TRBJ2-7, with a possible D match to TRBD2 (5 bases). This CDR3 is built from 16 residues. The V end lost 0 bases, the J end lost 0 bases, and 13 bases lay between the germline ends. Germline CDR1 SGDLS, CDR2 YYNGEE. The CDR3 DNA reads as TGTGCCAGCAGCGTAGGAGCGGACTCAAGCTCCTACGAGCAGTACTTC. This codes for CASSVGADSSSYEQYF.

The gene calls are TRBV12-3 or TRBV12-4 and TRBJ1-2; 8 nucleotides agree with TRBD1. Trimming removed 6 bases from V and 4 bases from J; junction bases left unmatched: 4. The CDR3 extends over 13 amino acids. The CDR3 reads CASRVTGAYGYTF. Here the CDR3 DNA reads TGTGCCAGCAGAGTGACAGGGGCCTATGGCTACACCTTC.

The chain carries TRBV20-1 and TRBJ2-1, with 13 bases lining up with TRBD2. Trimming took 5 bases from V and 1 from J; bases not matched to a gene: 11. This CDR3 spans 18 amino acids. Germline values: CDR1 DFQATT, CDR2 SNEGSKA (reference sequence). The CDR3 loop is CSAPLSGTSGISYNEQFF. CDR3 DNA sequence: TGCAGTGCTCCCTTGTCCGGGACTAGCGGGATTTCCTACAATGAGCAGTTCTTC.

The rearrangement joins TRBV3-1 to TRBJ1-4, with D perhaps TRBD1 (6 bases). Germline CDR1 is LGHDT and CDR2 is YNNKEL (reference sequence). With 0 bases removed from V and 10 bases from J, the gap between germline ends came to 18 bases. The CDR3 is 16 residues long. DNA for the CDR3: TGTGCCAGCAGCCAAGACCCTGGGGGGGCGATAGGAAAACTGTTTTTT. It is translated as CASSQDPGGAIGKLFF.

V usage is TRBV27 and J usage is TRBJ2-1; weak D call: TRBD1 (6 bases). Trimming took 5 bases from V and 8 from J, leaving 13 bases between them. The CDR3 covers 13 residues. In germline, CDR1 is MNHEY, CDR2 SMNVEV (reference sequence). The CDR3 spells CASSDIRGHEQFF. CDR3 sequence (DNA): TGTGCCAGCAGTGATATCAGGGGCCATGAGCAGTTCTTC.

This clonotype was seen ten or more times. The CDR3 bases are TGTGCCAGCAGCGACCCTGGGGCTAGCGGGGTCCTAAGGCAGTTCTTC. This gives the protein CASSDPGASGVLRQFF. The rearrangement joins TRBV7-6 to TRBJ2-1, with TRBD2 matching 9 bases. The germline gives CDR1 SGHVS, CDR2 FNYEAQ. V lost 5 bases and J lost 12; bases outside the gene matches: 17. This CDR3 is built from 16 residues.

This clonotype showed up many times. The chain has TRBV20-1 and TRBJ2-1; 8 nucleotides line up with TRBD2. The ends lost 2 bases at V and 10 bases at J; junction bases unmatched: 13. The germline CDR1 and CDR2 sequences are DFQATT and SNEGSKA (reference sequence). CDR3 length equals 15 residues. This CDR3 reads CSARPPLSREGEQFF. CDR3 DNA: TGCAGTGCTAGACCTCCGCTCTCACGGGAGGGGGAGCAGTTCTTC.